These 5 T cell receptor beta chains came from one sample sequenced in a study of CD8 T cells in Susac syndrome. RNA, at roughly 0.45 to 1 ug, was reverse transcribed with random hexamers. One entry per CDR3 protein, called by TCRdb with MiXCR from the immunoSEQ multiplex PCR reads. The sample lists about 100,000 distinct CDR3 sequences; around 95% were seen once. Input material: CD8+ T cells from PBMCs. These receptors came from a human donor with Susac syndrome.

This rearrangement joins TRBV20-1 to TRBJ2-1; the match to TRBD2 covers 9 bases. CDR3 length: 15 residues. V lost 0 bases and J lost 8; bases outside the gene matches: 8. Per germline, CDR1 DFQATT and CDR2 SNEGSKA (reference sequence). The CDR3 region has the DNA TGCAGTGCTAGAGATTACCGCGGGAGGGCCGATGAGCAGTTCTTC. It is translated as CSARDYRGRADEQFF.

In this sample, this clonotype turned up once. The rearrangement joins TRBV10-2 to TRBJ1-1, with D perhaps TRBD1 (6 bases). Germline CDR1 reads WSHSY; CDR2 reads SAAADI. V was cut by 6 bases and J by 4 bases, with 12 bases left in between. The CDR3 runs to 13 residues. Here the CDR3 DNA reads TGCGCCAGCAGCGAGGACAGCCTCACTGAAGCTTTCTTT. Protein: CASSEDSLTEAFF.

The CDR3 DNA reads as TGTGCCAGCAGTAATACCCGGGACACTGAAGCTTTCTTT. This sequence encodes CASSNTRDTEAFF. The chain is built from TRBV6-4 and TRBJ1-1; no definite D call. This CDR3 is built from 13 residues. Germline lookup yields CDR1 MRHNA and CDR2 SNTAGT. Trimming left V 5 bases short and J 3 bases short, with 10 bases between.

The chain has TRBV9 and TRBJ1-1, with TRBD1 matching 8 bases. Losses at the gene ends were 5 bases for V and 4 bases for J; bases not matched to a gene: 13. Germline-derived CDR1 and CDR2 are SGDLS and YYNGEE. The CDR3 sequence is 16 residues long. CDR3 loop: CASSPPGTTGGTEAFF. CDR3 coding DNA: TGTGCCAGCAGTCCGCCCGGAACAACAGGGGGCACTGAAGCTTTCTTT.

V gene TRBV27 combines with J gene TRBJ2-5; D remains ambiguous. From germline, CDR1 is MNHEY and CDR2 SMNVEV (reference sequence). The CDR3 has 14 residues. The V end lost 2 bases, the J end lost 8 bases, and 15 bases lay between the germline ends. CDR3 bases: TGTGCCAGCAGTTTAGGGCAGGCCACGGGTACCCAGTACTTC. This gives the protein CASSLGQATGTQYF.